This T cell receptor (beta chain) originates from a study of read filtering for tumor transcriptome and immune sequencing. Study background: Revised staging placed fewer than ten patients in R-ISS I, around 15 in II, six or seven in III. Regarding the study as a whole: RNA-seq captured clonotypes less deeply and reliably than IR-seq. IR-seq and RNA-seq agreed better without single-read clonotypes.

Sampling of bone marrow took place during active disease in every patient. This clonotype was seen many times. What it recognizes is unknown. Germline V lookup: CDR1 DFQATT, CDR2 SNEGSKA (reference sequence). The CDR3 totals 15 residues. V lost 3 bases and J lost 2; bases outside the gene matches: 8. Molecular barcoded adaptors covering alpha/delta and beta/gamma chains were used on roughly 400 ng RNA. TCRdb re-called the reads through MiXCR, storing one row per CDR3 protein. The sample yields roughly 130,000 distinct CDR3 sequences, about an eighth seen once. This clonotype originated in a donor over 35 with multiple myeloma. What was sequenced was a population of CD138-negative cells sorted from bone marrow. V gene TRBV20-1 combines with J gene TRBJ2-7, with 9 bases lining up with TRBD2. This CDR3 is CSARGIAGATYEQYF. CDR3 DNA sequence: TGCAGTGCTAGGGGGATAGCGGGGGCTACCTACGAGCAGTACTTC.